The clone carrying this T cell receptor beta chain was seen at least ten times. Trimming cost V 8 bases and J 5 bases; bases outside gene matches: 12. The germline V gene encodes CDR1 DFQATT and CDR2 SNEGSKA (reference sequence). The CDR3 loop spans 14 amino acids. Each CDR3 protein gets one entry after TCRdb re-called the 5' RACE reads with MiXCR. The table includes about 80,000 distinct CDR3 sequences, around 4.5% detected once. Time point reported: longitudinal time-point 3. This sample stems from a study of neurological immune-mediated disorders. This clonotype originated in a woman aged 55-69 years with multiple sclerosis. The sample comprised PBMCs. The rearrangement links TRBV20-1 to TRBJ1-1; 9 positions match TRBD1. CDR3 in DNA: TGCAGTTGGGGGGGTGGGACAGGGAGGACTGAAGCTTTCTTT. The encoded protein is CSWGGGTGRTEAFF.